These 27 T cell receptor beta chains originate from one sample sequenced in a study of T-cell reconstitution after alpha-beta-depleted transplantation in children. During its preparation, the TCRbeta library received unique molecular identifiers. One entry per CDR3 protein, called by TCRdb with MiXCR from the PCR reads. The sample yields 550,000 to 800,000 distinct CDR3 sequences, about an eighth seen once. The sample here was PBMCs, taken before TCRalphabeta/CD19-depleted stem cell transplant. Every receptor here comes from a girl aged 2 to 10 with congenital amegakaryocytic thrombocytopenia, due to receive a stem cell transplant.

This clonotype was seen just once. V gene TRBV5-1 combines with J gene TRBJ1-4; no clear D gene. Trimming took off 3 bases at V and 8 bases at J, with 14 bases between the two ends. Germline values: CDR1 SGHRS, CDR2 YFSETQ. CDR3 length equals 14 residues. CDR3 bases: TGCGCCAGCAGCTCCCTCGGGGTAGGAGAAAAACTGTTTTTT. Translation gives CASSSLGVGEKLFF.

J is TRBJ2-1 and V is TRBV14; TRBD2 agrees at 8 bases. The V gene's germline CDR1 is SGHDN and CDR2 FVKESK. Unmatched junction bases numbered 7, after V lost 0 bases and J lost 6 bases. This CDR3 is 16 amino acids long. This chain's CDR3 is CASSQEIGTRPNEQFF. Here the CDR3 DNA reads TGTGCCAGCAGCCAAGAAATTGGGACTAGACCCAATGAGCAGTTCTTC.

The table lists this clonotype with many counts. This chain links TRBV2 with TRBJ2-1; D gene ambiguous. Germline V gives CDR1 SNHLY, CDR2 FYNNEI. V dropped 7 bases and J dropped 0 bases, with 10 bases sitting between them. This CDR3 spans 14 amino acids. The CDR3 nucleotides read TGTGCCAGCACCACTTCGATCTCCTACAATGAGCAGTTCTTC. Its translation is CASTTSISYNEQFF.

At least ten counts were recorded for this clonotype. This rearrangement joins TRBV12-3 or TRBV12-4 to TRBJ2-1; 10 bases line up with TRBD2. The CDR3 length is 15 residues. J was trimmed by 8 bases and V by 3 bases; bases with no gene match: 7. CDR3 loop: CASSLSTSGVYEQFF. CDR3 nucleotide sequence: TGTGCCAGCAGTTTGAGCACTAGCGGGGTCTATGAGCAGTTCTTC.

V gene TRBV20-1 combines with J gene TRBJ2-7, with D unresolved. This CDR3 has 15 residues. V lost 6 bases, J lost 2 bases, and 20 bases lay in between. Germline loops: CDR1 DFQATT, CDR2 SNEGSKA (reference sequence). CDR3 nucleotide sequence: TGCAGTGCCAACTCAGACCGCTTGATAACCTACGAGCAGTACTTC. Translating gives CSANSDRLITYEQYF.

This clonotype was observed once. This sequence joins TRBV5-1 and TRBJ1-1, with D possibly being TRBD1 (6 bases). The germline V gene has CDR1 SGHRS and CDR2 YFSETQ. The germline V and J ends were trimmed by 0 bases and 0 bases, with 12 bases remaining between them. The CDR3 has 16 amino acids. The CDR3 loop is CASSLGGGQLNTEAFF. The CDR3 DNA follows: TGCGCCAGCAGCTTGGGAGGGGGGCAGCTGAACACTGAAGCTTTCTTT. Full variable domain (rest looked up from reference TRBV5-1 and TRBJ1-1): KAGVTQTPRYLIKTRGQQVTLSCSPISGHRSVSWYQQTPGQGLQFLFEYFSETQRNKGNFPGRFSGRQFSNSRSEMNVSTLELGDSALYLCASSLGGGQLNTEAFFGQGTRLTVV.

The chain employs TRBV20-1 and TRBJ2-7; tentative D call: TRBD2 (7 bases). This CDR3 comprises 16 residues. The germline V gene encodes CDR1 DFQATT and CDR2 SNEGSKA (reference sequence). Trimming shortened V by 3 bases and J by 2 bases, and 20 bases separated the two germline ends. The CDR3 bases are TGCAGTGCTAGCCCCTCCGGGGGGCCCTCCACCTACGAGCAGTACTTC. It is translated as CSASPSGGPSTYEQYF.

The chain couples TRBV2 to TRBJ1-5; D is unresolved. The CDR3 has 14 residues. CDR1 is SNHLY, CDR2 FYNNEI, per germline. V was trimmed by 7 bases and J by 5 bases, leaving 15 bases between them. CDR3 residues: CASKQQTPYQPQHF. The CDR3 coding sequence is TGTGCCAGCAAGCAACAGACCCCATATCAGCCCCAGCATTTT.

This clonotype was seen more than once but under ten times. The V and J genes are TRBV11-3 and TRBJ2-5; possibly TRBD2 for D (7 bases). This CDR3 has 15 residues. The V gene's germline CDR1 is SGHNT and CDR2 YENEEA. With 0 bases removed from V and 2 bases from J, the gap between germline ends came to 10 bases. This CDR3 reads CASSLEGGGQETQYF. The CDR3 DNA is TGTGCCAGCAGCTTAGAGGGAGGGGGACAAGAGACCCAGTACTTC. Together with reference TRBV11-3 and TRBJ2-5, the CDR3 gives the full variable domain: EAGVVQSPRYKIIEKKQPVAFWCNPISGHNTLYWYLQNLGQGPELLIRYENEEAVDDSQLPKDRFSAERLKGVDSTLKIQPAELGDSAVYLCASSLEGGGQETQYFGPGTRLLVL.

The genes are TRBV12-3 or TRBV12-4 and TRBJ2-1; 8 bases match TRBD1. The CDR3 has 14 residues. The V segment lost 5 bases and the J segment 7 bases; nucleotides outside the gene matches: 7. In DNA, the CDR3 is TGTGCCAGCAGTACCGGGACAGGTAGAAATGAGCAGTTCTTC. It encodes CASSTGTGRNEQFF.

This chain uses TRBV7-2 with TRBJ2-7; 10 nucleotides match TRBD2. The germline V gene has CDR1 SGHTA and CDR2 FQGNSA. V dropped 8 bases and J dropped 3; count of bases not matched to a gene: 1. CDR3 length: 12 amino acids. The CDR3 bases are TGTGCCAGCGGGACTAGCGTCTACGAGCAGTACTTC. This sequence encodes CASGTSVYEQYF.

This clonotype was observed many times. J is TRBJ1-3 and V is TRBV4-1; D remains unclear. Trimming pared 2 bases from V and 4 bases from J, leaving 12 bases between. This CDR3 is 15 amino acids long. Germline assignment: CDR1 MGHRA and CDR2 YSYEKL. CDR3 nucleotides: TGCGCCAGCAGCCAACCCTTGGAAGGAGGAAACACCATATATTTT. Protein sequence: CASSQPLEGGNTIYF.

V gene TRBV4-1 combines with J gene TRBJ2-7; no clear D gene. V lost 0 bases to trimming and J lost 0 bases, with 12 bases between them. In germline, CDR1 is MGHRA, CDR2 YSYEKL. CDR3 length: 16 amino acids. The CDR3 coding sequence is TGCGCCAGCAGCCAAGAAACCGGCCACCCCTCCTACGAGCAGTACTTC. Amino acids: CASSQETGHPSYEQYF.

The chain carries TRBV20-1 and TRBJ1-2; D may be TRBD1 (5 bases). There are 14 residues in the CDR3. V was trimmed by 5 bases and J by 1 base, leaving 14 bases between them. CDR1 DFQATT and CDR2 SNEGSKA come from the germline V gene (reference sequence). Here the CDR3 DNA reads TGCAGTGCTGTCGGTGACAGAAGTAACTATGGCTACACCTTC. The encoded protein is CSAVGDRSNYGYTF.

Ten or more counts support this clonotype. The gene calls are TRBV20-1 and TRBJ2-7; 9 bases line up with TRBD1. J gave up 6 bases and V 2 bases, and 5 bases lay outside the gene matches. The CDR3 sequence is 13 residues long. CDR1 DFQATT and CDR2 SNEGSKA come from the germline V gene (reference sequence). The CDR3 loop is CSARNRGLGEQYF. Written as DNA, the CDR3 is TGCAGTGCTAGAAACAGGGGGCTAGGCGAGCAGTACTTC.

The chain is built from TRBV29-1 and TRBJ2-3, with no clear D. Germline V gene data show CDR1 as SQVTM and CDR2 as ANQGSEA. V was cut by 0 bases and J by 0 bases, with 10 bases left in between. There are 15 residues in the CDR3. In nucleotides, the CDR3 is TGCAGCGTTGAAGATTTCCTCGGGAGCACAGATACGCAGTATTTT. It translates to CSVEDFLGSTDTQYF.

This clonotype was counted at least ten times. The gene calls are TRBV7-9 and TRBJ2-1; D remains unclear. Deletions cut 11 bases from V and 0 bases from J, with 14 bases between. The germline gives CDR1 SEHNR, CDR2 FQNEAQ (reference sequence). The CDR3 runs 14 residues. As DNA, the CDR3 is TGTGCCGGAGTAGACGGTAGCTCCTACAATGAGCAGTTCTTC. It yields the protein CAGVDGSSYNEQFF.

The V call is TRBV5-1, the J call TRBJ2-7; D remains ambiguous. CDR3 length: 13 amino acids. Trimming shortened V by 0 bases and J by 3 bases, and 7 bases separated the two germline ends. In germline, CDR1 is SGHRS, CDR2 YFSETQ. CDR3 DNA: TGCGCCAGCAGCTTGGCCCCTGACTACGAGCAGTACTTC. Translation gives CASSLAPDYEQYF.

This clonotype showed up many times. The rearrangement uses TRBV5-6 and TRBJ2-3; weak D call: TRBD1 (5 bases). This CDR3 spans 14 amino acids. Germline assignment: CDR1 SGHDT and CDR2 YYEEEE. V dropped 4 bases and J dropped 2 bases, with 11 bases sitting between them. The CDR3 DNA reads TGTGCCAGCAGCGAGGACATCGACACAGATACGCAGTATTTT. This encodes CASSEDIDTDTQYF.

To note about this clonotype: A much larger clone differs from this one at a single base, so this may be a read error. The chain uses TRBV5-1 and TRBJ1-2, with D uncertain. Germline V gene sequence: CDR1 SGHRS, CDR2 YFSETQ. The CDR3 covers 16 residues. Between the trimmed V and J ends, which lost 3 bases and 12 bases, there was a span of 27 bases. The CDR3, as DNA: TGCGCCAGCAGCTCTCGAGCGGGCGGCTCGGGGAGCGGCGACACCTTC. Protein: CASSSRAGGSGSGDTF.

This clonotype was counted between two and nine times. The V gene is TRBV20-1, the J gene TRBJ1-1; 9 nucleotides align to TRBD1. V gave up 5 bases and J gave up 6 bases; unmatched junction bases: 4. Germline V lookup: CDR1 DFQATT, CDR2 SNEGSKA (reference sequence). The CDR3 has 12 amino acids. CDR3 sequence (DNA): TGCAGTGCTGAGGACAGGGGCGCTGAAGCTTTCTTT. Translation: CSAEDRGAEAFF.

The rearrangement uses TRBV12-3 or TRBV12-4 and TRBJ2-3, with 7 bases aligning to TRBD2. The V segment lost 6 bases and the J segment 4 bases; nucleotides outside the gene matches: 10. This CDR3 has 15 amino acids. The CDR3 nucleotides are TGTGCCAGCAGCAGTCGGGGGGTGGGCGCAGATACGCAGTATTTT. Translated, it gives CASSSRGVGADTQYF.

In this sample, this clonotype turned up many times. V is TRBV5-1 and J is TRBJ2-1, with TRBD2 matching over 7 bases. In germline, CDR1 is SGHRS, CDR2 YFSETQ. V lost 0 bases to trimming and J lost 9 bases; unmatched junction nucleotides: 9. CDR3 size: 15 residues. CDR3 bases: TGCGCCAGCAGCTTGGATGCGGGAGTTCATCTTGAGCAGTTCTTC. Amino acid sequence: CASSLDAGVHLEQFF.

This clonotype was observed a handful of times. The V and J genes are TRBV18 and TRBJ2-3; 11 positions agree with TRBD2. Germline V gives CDR1 KGHSH, CDR2 LQKENI. J lost 5 bases, V lost 1 base, and 8 bases had no gene match. This CDR3 has 17 amino acids. The CDR3 DNA reads as TGTGCCAGCTCACCACGGGGGACTAGCGGCGCCGGAGATACGCAGTATTTT. Residues: CASSPRGTSGAGDTQYF. The full variable domain, completed using reference TRBV18 and TRBJ2-3, is NAGVMQNPRHLVRRRGQEARLRCSPMKGHSHVYWYRQLPEEGLKFMVYLQKENIIDESGMPKERFSAEFPKEGPSILRIQQVVRGDSAAYFCASSPRGTSGAGDTQYFGPGTRLTVL.

The V call is TRBV27, the J call TRBJ2-3; 13 bases are shared with TRBD2. In germline, CDR1 is MNHEY, CDR2 SMNVEV (reference sequence). Germline trimming cut 4 bases from V and 4 bases from J; bases unmatched to any gene: 5. The CDR3 totals 16 residues. For the CDR3, the DNA is TGTGCCAGCAGTTCACTAGCGGGAGGGCCATCAGATACGCAGTATTTT. The encoded protein is CASSSLAGGPSDTQYF.

The gene calls are TRBV20-1 and TRBJ1-4, with a possible D match to TRBD1 (5 bases). Germline V lookup: CDR1 DFQATT, CDR2 SNEGSKA (reference sequence). The V and J ends lost 6 bases and 3 bases respectively, with 14 bases between them. The CDR3 is 14 amino acids. The CDR3 DNA follows: TGCAGTGCGAACGGAGGGGCGTCTAATGAAAAACTGTTTTTT. This gives the protein CSANGGASNEKLFF.

The chain recombines TRBV5-1 with TRBJ2-7, with TRBD2 matching 11 bases. Germline-derived CDR1 and CDR2 are SGHRS and YFSETQ. J lost 4 bases, V lost 3 bases, and 6 bases had no gene match. CDR3 length: 15 residues. CDR3 residues: CASSSLLAGDYEQYF. In DNA, the CDR3 is TGCGCCAGCAGCTCCTTACTAGCGGGAGATTACGAGCAGTACTTC. Variable domain in full (rest from reference TRBV5-1 and TRBJ2-7): KAGVTQTPRYLIKTRGQQVTLSCSPISGHRSVSWYQQTPGQGLQFLFEYFSETQRNKGNFPGRFSGRQFSNSRSEMNVSTLELGDSALYLCASSSLLAGDYEQYFGPGTRLTVT.